This passage covers 19 T cell receptor beta chains from one sample sequenced in a study of CD8+ T cells in alopecia areata. Extraction and reverse transcription of RNA yielded cDNA as the sequencing template. Clones were sequenced by immunoSEQ multiplex PCR, and TCRdb holds only the in-frame ones, with some missing. Of about 200,000 clones listed, about 61% are singletons. Sequenced material: CD8+ T cells sorted from blood. These TCRs come from a human donor in good health.

Concerning this clone: A read error may be the cause here, since a much bigger clone is one base away. Other nucleotide sequences from this sample produce the same CDR3. J is TRBJ2-4 and V is TRBV13; D is ambiguous. The V gene's germline CDR1 is PRHDT and CDR2 FYEKMQ (reference sequence). CDR3 length: 13 amino acids. The CDR3 loop is CASSLADPNIQYF. CDR3 nucleotide sequence: TGTGCCAGCAGCTTAGCCGATCCAAACATCCAGTACTTC.

Written as DNA, the CDR3 is TGTGCCAGCAGTGAATTAAGGGGGCTGGGGAATGAAAAACTGTTTTTT. It yields the protein CASSELRGLGNEKLFF. V usage is TRBV25-1 and J usage is TRBJ1-4; 7 bases fit TRBD1. With 1 base clipped from V and 5 bases from J, the junction kept 7 bases outside the gene matches. This CDR3 contains 16 residues. Germline values: CDR1 MGHDK, CDR2 SYGVNS.

The CDR3 spells CASSILGTGDEQYF. The CDR3 region has the DNA TGTGCCAGCAGTATACTAGGGACAGGGGACGAGCAGTACTTC. The rearrangement joins TRBV27 to TRBJ2-7; 10 bases fit TRBD1. The CDR3 has 14 residues. The V and J ends lost 5 bases and 5 bases, in that order; junction bases with no gene match: 6. Per the germline V gene, CDR1 is MNHEY and CDR2 is SMNVEV (reference sequence).

The V gene is TRBV7-9, the J gene TRBJ1-2; weak D call: TRBD1 (6 bases). Trimming removed 1 base from V and 4 bases from J, with 10 bases in between. Looked up from germline, CDR1 is SEHNR and CDR2 is FQNEAQ (reference sequence). There are 14 residues in the CDR3. CDR3 nucleotide sequence: TGTGCCAGCAGCTTAGGGGACACAGTCTATGGCTACACCTTC. Its protein product is CASSLGDTVYGYTF.

The gene calls are TRBV27 and TRBJ2-7; D gene unclear. Germline-derived CDR1 and CDR2 are MNHEY and SMNVEV (reference sequence). The CDR3 loop spans 13 amino acids. V dropped 2 bases and J dropped 1 base, with 6 bases sitting between them. CDR3 residues: CASSLTVSYEQYF. The CDR3 region has the DNA TGTGCCAGCAGTTTAACAGTTTCCTACGAGCAGTACTTC.

The chain has TRBV5-6 and TRBJ2-2; a possible D gene is TRBD2 (5 bases). V was cut by 4 bases and J by 1 base, with 8 bases left in between. CDR1 and CDR2 (germline): SGHDT, YYEEEE. The CDR3 extends over 14 amino acids. CDR3 sequence (DNA): TGTGCCAGCAGCCCAACTAGGAACACCGGGGAGCTGTTTTTT. This encodes CASSPTRNTGELFF.

The chain employs TRBV30 and TRBJ1-1; D might be TRBD1 (5 bases). This CDR3 has 12 residues. V dropped 8 bases and J dropped 7 bases, with 17 bases sitting between them. CDR1 is GTSNPN, CDR2 SVGIG, per germline (reference sequence). CDR3 protein: CAGVTEDGEAFF. CDR3 bases: TGTGCCGGAGTGACAGAGGACGGTGAAGCTTTCTTT.

This clone was found once. This chain joins TRBV29-1 and TRBJ1-1; 8 bases map to TRBD1. This CDR3 is built from 12 residues. Germline V gene lookup returns CDR1 SQVTM and CDR2 ANQGSEA. The ends lost 6 bases at V and 4 bases at J; junction bases unmatched: 4. The CDR3 DNA reads as TGCAGCGTAGGACAGGGCGTCACTGAAGCTTTCTTT. Translated, it gives CSVGQGVTEAFF.

This clone was detected only a few times. This sequence joins TRBV7-6 and TRBJ1-5, with TRBD1 matching over 8 bases. The CDR3 sequence is 14 residues long. Germline values: CDR1 SGHVS, CDR2 FNYEAQ. The trim removed 5 bases at V and 2 bases at J, leaving 2 bases unmatched. Here the CDR3 reads CASSMTGGNQPQHF. In DNA form, the CDR3 reads TGTGCCAGCAGCATGACAGGGGGCAATCAGCCCCAGCATTTT.

The chain joins TRBV25-1 to TRBJ1-1; D gene uncertain. This CDR3 is 12 amino acids long. V was shortened by 0 bases and J by 8 bases, with 7 bases between the two germline ends. Germline CDR1 MGHDK, CDR2 SYGVNS. CDR3 sequence reads: CASSEYGLEAFF. In DNA, the CDR3 is TGTGCCAGCAGTGAATACGGTCTCGAAGCTTTCTTT.

In its sample, this clone was seen once. V gene TRBV30 combines with J gene TRBJ2-1; TRBD2 agrees at 9 bases. The CDR3 runs to 15 residues. Germline CDR1 reads GTSNPN; CDR2 reads SVGIG (reference sequence). J gave up 4 bases and V 4 bases, and 8 bases lay outside the gene matches. For the CDR3, the DNA is TGTGCCTGGACCCTATTAGCGGGGGTGTACAATGAGCAGTTCTTC. Protein product: CAWTLLAGVYNEQFF. The full variable domain, completed using reference TRBV30 and TRBJ2-1, is SQTIHQWPATLVQPVGSPLSLECTVEGTSNPNLYWYRQAAGRGLQLLFYSVGIGQISSEVPQNLSASRPQDRQFILSSKKLLLSDSGFYLCAWTLLAGVYNEQFFGPGTRLTVL.

The chain carries TRBV11-2 and TRBJ2-6; 10 positions agree with TRBD1. In germline, CDR1 is SGHAT, CDR2 FQNNGV. The CDR3 spans 19 residues. Trimming at V came to 4 bases and at J to 2 bases, leaving 11 bases not matched to a gene. CDR3 sequence: CASSSSPGQGTAGANVLTF. The CDR3 bases are TGTGCCAGCAGCTCTTCCCCGGGACAGGGGACGGCTGGGGCCAACGTCCTGACTTTC. The variable domain in full, with the rest retrieved from reference TRBV11-2 and TRBJ2-6, is EAGVAQSPRYKIIEKRQSVAFWCNPISGHATLYWYQQILGQGPKLLIQFQNNGVVDDSQLPKDRFSAERLKGVDSTLKIQPAKLEDSAVYLCASSSSPGQGTAGANVLTFGAGSRLTVL.

V is TRBV29-1 and J is TRBJ1-1; D unclear. V lost 3 bases, J lost 8 bases, and 10 bases lay in between. CDR1 and CDR2 from the germline V gene are SQVTM and ANQGSEA. The CDR3 runs to 11 residues. In DNA, the CDR3 is TGCAGCGTTGACCGACTCGGAGAAGCTTTCTTT. Its translation is CSVDRLGEAFF.

The chain is built from TRBV30 and TRBJ1-1; D is unresolved. With 3 bases removed from V and 6 bases from J, the gap between germline ends came to 11 bases. Germline-derived CDR1 and CDR2 are GTSNPN and SVGIG (reference sequence). There are 12 residues in the CDR3. Here the CDR3 DNA reads TGTGCCTGGAGCATCGCGGGCGCTGAAGCTTTCTTT. Translated: CAWSIAGAEAFF.

This clone was seen a single time. The V gene is TRBV28, the J gene TRBJ1-5; D is uncertain. The V and J ends lost 3 bases and 1 base respectively, with 13 bases between them. The CDR3 contains 16 residues. Germline V gene sequence: CDR1 MDHEN, CDR2 SYDVKM. CDR3 in amino acids: CASSFYQVRSNQPQHF. DNA for the CDR3: TGTGCCAGCAGTTTTTATCAGGTCAGGAGCAATCAGCCCCAGCATTTT. Together with reference TRBV28 and TRBJ1-5, the CDR3 gives the full variable domain: DVKVTQSSRYLVKRTGEKVFLECVQDMDHENMFWYRQDPGLGLRLIYFSYDVKMKEKGDIPEGYSVSREKKERFSLILESASTNQTSMYLCASSFYQVRSNQPQHFGDGTRLSIL.

V gene TRBV2 combines with J gene TRBJ2-7; a possible D gene is TRBD1 (6 bases). Trimming cost V 7 bases and J 10 bases, with 14 bases left between them. This CDR3 has 11 residues. CDR1 is SNHLY, CDR2 FYNNEI, per germline. The CDR3 nucleotides are TGTGCCAGCACCCCCTCCGGGACACAGTACTTC. Translation: CASTPSGTQYF.

The CDR3 region is CASSSRGDYGYTF. The CDR3 DNA reads as TGTGCCAGCAGCTCAAGGGGGGACTATGGCTACACCTTC. This chain joins TRBV5-6 and TRBJ1-2; a weak D match, TRBD1 (6 bases). From germline, CDR1 is SGHDT and CDR2 YYEEEE. The CDR3 has 13 residues. Deletions cut 3 bases from V and 3 bases from J, with 9 bases between.

This clone was counted a few times. This rearrangement joins TRBV5-6 to TRBJ1-1; D perhaps matches TRBD1 (5 bases). V was clipped by 7 bases and J by 0 bases, with 10 bases between them. CDR3 length: 13 amino acids. CDR1 is SGHDT, CDR2 YYEEEE, per germline. CDR3 in amino acids: CASGTSLNTEAFF. The CDR3 coding sequence is TGTGCCAGCGGGACCAGCTTGAACACTGAAGCTTTCTTT.

This clone was counted between two and nine times. V gene TRBV13 combines with J gene TRBJ2-2; tentatively, D is TRBD1 or TRBD2 (6 bases each). The CDR3 contains 15 residues. Trimming took 4 bases from V and 4 from J, leaving 13 bases between them. Looked up from germline, CDR1 is PRHDT and CDR2 is FYEKMQ (reference sequence). The DNA of the CDR3 is TGTGCCAGCAGCTGGAGGGGGGCGGGCACCGGGGAGCTGTTTTTT. Protein sequence: CASSWRGAGTGELFF.